In this sample, the clone carrying this T cell receptor (beta chain) turned up a few times. Its matching antigen is unknown. This specimen comes from a study of graft-versus-host responses after intestinal transplantation. About the study: Recipients across the board were started on anti-thymocyte globulin induction, then kept on tacrolimus and steroids for approximately three years. Whole-study findings and limits: Allografts carried high graft-versus-host to host-versus-graft clonal ratios in patients having graft-donor T cell macrochimerism.

This table comes from immunoSEQ multiplex PCR, and its TCRdb copy is limited to in-frame clones, with some not included. The sample records tens of thousands of clones, more than 90% being singletons. The CDR3 consists of 18 residues. Germline values: CDR1 SEHNR, CDR2 FQNEAQ (reference sequence). V lost 7 bases, J lost 2 bases, and 14 bases stayed unmatched. This chain connects TRBV7-9 to TRBJ1-4, with TRBD1 identical over 9 bases. The sample consisted of bone marrow, taken approximately 100 weeks after intestinal transplantation. The source is a human patient who received an intestinal transplant, so some T cells may come from the graft donor. This chain's CDR3 is CASTQPRGTGWTNEKLFF. The DNA for the CDR3 is TGTGCCAGCACCCAACCGAGGGGGACAGGGTGGACTAATGAAAAACTGTTTTTT. Filled out from reference TRBV7-9 and TRBJ1-4, the complete variable domain reads DTGVSQNPRHKITKRGQNVTFRCDPISEHNRLYWYRQTLGQGPEFLTYFQNEAQLEKSRLLSDRFSAERPKGSFSTLEIQRTEQGDSAMYLCASTQPRGTGWTNEKLFFGSGTQLSVL.